In this sample, the clone carrying this TCR beta chain turned up a few times. The antigen is undetermined. The sample originates from a study of T cells after yellow fever vaccination. The study, taken as a whole, reports: The study found a weaker secondary response that peaked faster, day 5 versus 15. A large majority of primary-vaccination clones showed up again after the booster (under 98% CD4, around 90% CD8). Across the CD4 and CD8 compartments, a small share of clonotypes was present in both.

The CDR3 is 13 amino acids. CDR1 and CDR2 from the germline V gene are DFQATT and SNEGSKA (reference sequence). Trimming shortened V by 6 bases and J by 4 bases, and 13 bases separated the two germline ends. Template-switching 5'RACE yielded the TCR cDNA; a universal primer site and UMIs were added in the process. TCRdb processed the 5' RACE reads anew with MiXCR; each CDR3 protein has one entry. The data contain some 500,000 distinct CDR3 sequences, 13% of them singletons. The V and J genes are TRBV20-1 and TRBJ2-1; D gene uncertain. The clonotype was recovered from a man under 40 who received the YFV17D yellow fever vaccine. The sample was PBMCs, taken on the day of the yellow fever booster vaccination. This chain's CDR3 is CSAPRSGYNEQFF. CDR3 nucleotides: TGCAGTGCCCCCCGATCGGGTTACAATGAGCAGTTCTTC.